This TCR beta chain was captured in a study of blood T cell repertoires in COVID-19. The wider study: Spain, Italy and the United States supplied samples that represented acute and convalescent COVID-19.

With 3 bases removed from V and 7 bases from J, the gap between germline ends came to 12 bases. CDR3 length: 13 residues. Clones were sequenced by immunoSEQ multiplex PCR, and TCRdb holds only the in-frame ones, with some missing. The sample has approximately 290,000 clones, about 86% seen once. Sequenced: peripheral blood. The origin of this receptor is a person aged 70 to 85 with COVID-19, enrolled during active disease. The chain carries TRBV12-3 or TRBV12-4 and TRBJ2-5, with D perhaps matching TRBD2 (5 bases). Written as DNA, the CDR3 is TGTGCCAGCAGTTTGAGCGGCGGCGGGACCCAGTACTTC. Amino acids: CASSLSGGGTQYF.